Presented here are 10 T cell receptor beta chains from one specimen sequenced in a study of circulating and synovial CD4+ cells in juvenile arthritis. Measured with immunoSEQ multiplex PCR; TCRdb has only the in-frame clones, and not every one. Of about 14,000 clones listed, approximately 88% are singletons. Sequenced input: CD4+ T cells from synovial fluid. The receptor source for this set is a human patient with juvenile idiopathic arthritis. Some clones in this sample may be carry-over from other donors' samples.

The J gene is TRBJ2-3, the V gene TRBV5-1; perhaps TRBD1 as D (6 bases). CDR3 length: 16 amino acids. Germline V gene lookup returns CDR1 SGHRS and CDR2 YFSETQ. The V gene lost 0 bases and the J gene lost 1 base, with 12 bases spanning the gap. The CDR3 protein is CASSLGGLRRTDTQYF. Here the CDR3 DNA reads TGCGCCAGCAGCTTGGGGGGGCTCAGACGCACAGATACGCAGTATTTT.

DNA for the CDR3: TGTGCCAGCAGACCCCACCCGACAGGGGAAGGCAATCAGCCCCAGCATTTT. Translating it yields CASRPHPTGEGNQPQHF. The rearrangement uses TRBV2 and TRBJ1-5; 8 nucleotides match TRBD1. This CDR3 region has 17 residues. Trimming at V came to 6 bases and at J to 2 bases, leaving 12 bases not matched to a gene. Germline V gene sequence: CDR1 SNHLY, CDR2 FYNNEI.

This chain connects TRBV7-9 to TRBJ2-2, with unresolved D. The germline V and J ends were trimmed by 4 bases and 3 bases, with 3 bases remaining between them. The CDR3 is made up of 12 amino acids. Looked up from germline, CDR1 is SEHNR and CDR2 is FQNEAQ (reference sequence). CDR3 coding DNA: TGTGCCAGCAGCTCCGACACCGGGGAGCTGTTTTTT. Translating gives CASSSDTGELFF.

This clone occurred a few times. The V and J genes are TRBV6-5 and TRBJ2-7; 9 positions agree with TRBD2. The CDR3 runs to 12 residues. Germline V gene sequence: CDR1 MNHEY, CDR2 SVGAGI. With V trimmed by 6 bases and J by 4 bases, 1 base remained unmatched. The CDR3 loop reads CASSLAGYEQYF. Written as DNA, the CDR3 is TGTGCCAGCAGCCTAGCGGGATACGAGCAGTACTTC.

The chain combines TRBV10-3 with TRBJ1-2; 12 bases match TRBD1. The V segment lost 3 bases and the J segment 8 bases; nucleotides outside the gene matches: 1. There are 13 residues in the CDR3. The V gene's germline CDR1 is ENHRY and CDR2 SYGVKD. CDR3 sequence (DNA): TGTGCCATCAGTGATGGGACAGGGGGCGGCTACACCTTC. Its protein product is CAISDGTGGGYTF.

This rearrangement joins TRBV9 to TRBJ2-7, with D maybe TRBD2 (6 bases). This CDR3 contains 14 residues. V dropped 1 base and J dropped 0 bases, with 8 bases sitting between them. CDR1 SGDLS and CDR2 YYNGEE come from the germline V gene. The DNA for the CDR3 is TGTGCCAGCAGCGTATCGGGACTCTCCTACGAGCAGTACTTC. It specifies CASSVSGLSYEQYF.

This sequence joins TRBV30 and TRBJ2-7; maybe TRBD1 (7 bases). Germline assignment: CDR1 GTSNPN and CDR2 SVGIG (reference sequence). V was cut by 5 bases and J by 4 bases, with 21 bases left in between. CDR3 length equals 15 residues. DNA of the CDR3: TGTGCCTGGGGTGGCCAGGGGGGTTTGGCTTACGAGCAGTACTTC. It encodes CAWGGQGGLAYEQYF.

This clone appeared once. This chain uses TRBV13 with TRBJ1-1, with a tentative D call TRBD1 (6 bases). V lost 5 bases, J lost 0 bases, and 13 bases lay in between. Germline V gene sequence: CDR1 PRHDT, CDR2 FYEKMQ (reference sequence). The CDR3 is 15 amino acids. CDR3 sequence reads: CASSPQGTLNTEAFF. CDR3 DNA: TGTGCCAGCAGCCCGCAGGGGACGCTGAACACTGAAGCTTTCTTT. Using reference TRBV13 and TRBJ1-1 for the parts outside the CDR3, the full variable domain is AAGVIQSPRHLIKEKRETATLKCYPIPRHDTVYWYQQGPGQDPQFLISFYEKMQSDKGSIPDRFSAQQFSDYHSELNMSSLELGDSALYFCASSPQGTLNTEAFFGQGTRLTVV.

V and J are TRBV30 and TRBJ1-1, with D hard to call. This CDR3 is 11 amino acids long. Germline CDR1 GTSNPN, CDR2 SVGIG (reference sequence). V shed 0 bases and J shed 5 bases, with 4 bases lying between them. The CDR3, as DNA: TGTGCCTGGAGTGTACTTACTGAAGCTTTCTTT. It translates to CAWSVLTEAFF.

The gene calls are TRBV5-4 and TRBJ2-1; tentatively, D is TRBD2 (6 bases). Deletions cut 0 bases from V and 5 bases from J, with 12 bases between. Germline V gives CDR1 SGHNT, CDR2 YYREEE (reference sequence). The CDR3 is made up of 15 amino acids. The CDR3 region is CASSLETAGNNEQFF. The CDR3 DNA follows: TGTGCCAGCAGCTTGGAGACGGCGGGAAACAATGAGCAGTTCTTC.